This T cell receptor beta chain was observed in a study of regulatory T cells in long-lasting Graves disease. Stated time point: newly diagnosed GD, antithyroid drugs for less than 3 months. Generation of the TCR library employed RNA extracted from PBMCs. The germline CDR1 and CDR2 sequences are WSHSY and SAAADI. V lost 5 bases and J lost 4; bases outside the gene matches: 5. The length of the CDR3 is 14 residues. Relying on iRepertoire HTBI primers and Arm-PCR of CDR3 regions, the team built TCR beta libraries. Via MiXCR, TCRdb re-called the multiplex PCR reads, giving one row per CDR3 protein. The data hold under 450,000 distinct CDR3 sequences, with 12% observed a single time. The data were also submitted as part of a second study, on T cells in Graves' hyperthyroidism and ophthalmopathy.

The sequence was collected from a woman between 18 and 29 years old with Graves disease. The gene calls are TRBV10-2 and TRBJ2-5; 9 nucleotides line up with TRBD1. The sequencing here drew on peripheral blood mononuclear cells (PBMCs), taken at new diagnosis, from a patient treated with antithyroid drugs. The CDR3 nucleotides are TGCGCCAGCAGTCCACAGGGGGCCGGAGAGACCCAGTACTTC. It yields the protein CASSPQGAGETQYF.